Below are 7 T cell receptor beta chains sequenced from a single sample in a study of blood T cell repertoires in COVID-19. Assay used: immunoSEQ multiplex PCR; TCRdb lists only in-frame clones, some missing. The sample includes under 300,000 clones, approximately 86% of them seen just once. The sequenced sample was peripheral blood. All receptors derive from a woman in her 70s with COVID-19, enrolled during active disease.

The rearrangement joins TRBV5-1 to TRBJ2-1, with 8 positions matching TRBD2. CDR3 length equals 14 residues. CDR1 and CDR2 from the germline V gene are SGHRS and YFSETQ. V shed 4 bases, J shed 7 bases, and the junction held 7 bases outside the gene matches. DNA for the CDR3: TGCGCCAGCAGCATCCCGGGACTAGGGAATGAGCAGTTCTTC. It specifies CASSIPGLGNEQFF. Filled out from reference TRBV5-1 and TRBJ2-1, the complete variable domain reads KAGVTQTPRYLIKTRGQQVTLSCSPISGHRSVSWYQQTPGQGLQFLFEYFSETQRNKGNFPGRFSGRQFSNSRSEMNVSTLELGDSALYLCASSIPGLGNEQFFGPGTRLTVL.

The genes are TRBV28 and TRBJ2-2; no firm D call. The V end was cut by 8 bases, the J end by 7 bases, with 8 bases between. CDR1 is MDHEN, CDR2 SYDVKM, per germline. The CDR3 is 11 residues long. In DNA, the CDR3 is TGTGCCAGCTGGTTGAGCGGGGAGCTGTTTTTT. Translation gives CASWLSGELFF.

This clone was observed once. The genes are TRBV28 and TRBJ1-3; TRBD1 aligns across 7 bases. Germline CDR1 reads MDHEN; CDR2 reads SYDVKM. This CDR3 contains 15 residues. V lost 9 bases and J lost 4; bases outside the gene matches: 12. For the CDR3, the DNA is TGTGCCAGTATCTCAGGGGGACAGTGGGGAAACACCATATATTTT. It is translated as CASISGGQWGNTIYF.

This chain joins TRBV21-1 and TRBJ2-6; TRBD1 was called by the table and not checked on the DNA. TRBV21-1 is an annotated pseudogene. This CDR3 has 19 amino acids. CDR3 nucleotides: TGTGCCAGCAGCAAGGGCCACAGGGAACGTTCGTATGGGGCCAACGTCCTGACTTTC. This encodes CASSKGHRERSYGANVLTF.

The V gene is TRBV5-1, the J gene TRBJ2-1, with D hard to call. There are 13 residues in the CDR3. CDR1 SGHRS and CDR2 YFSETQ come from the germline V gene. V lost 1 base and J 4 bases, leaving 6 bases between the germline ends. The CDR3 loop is CASSLQEYNEQFF. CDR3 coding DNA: TGCGCCAGCAGCTTGCAGGAATACAATGAGCAGTTCTTC.

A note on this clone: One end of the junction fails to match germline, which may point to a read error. This CDR3 reads CASSLSVGQGPTNF. For the CDR3, the DNA is TGTGCCAGCAGTTTATCTGTGGGACAGGGCCCCACTAACTTC. The rearrangement uses TRBV27 and TRBJ2-4; the match to TRBD1 covers 9 bases. Germline lookup yields CDR1 MNHEY and CDR2 SMNVEV (reference sequence). The CDR3 is 14 residues long.

CDR3 DNA: TGTGCCAGCAATTCCGTGGCGGGGGTCCCGGGCACAGATACGCAGTATTTT. It is translated as CASNSVAGVPGTDTQYF. This rearrangement joins TRBV27 to TRBJ2-3, with 7 bases matching TRBD2. With 7 bases clipped from V and 1 base from J, the junction kept 14 bases outside the gene matches. CDR3 length: 17 amino acids. The V gene's germline CDR1 is MNHEY and CDR2 SMNVEV (reference sequence).